This is a list of T cell receptor beta chains from one sample in a study of cytomegalovirus exposure and HLA in healthy donors. This table comes from immunoSEQ multiplex PCR, and its TCRdb copy is limited to in-frame clones, with some not included. This sample has about 130,000 clones, with around 80% found just once. The specimen was PBMCs. The receptor source for this set is a man aged 30 to 45 in good health and CMV-seronegative. The CDR3 runs from the conserved cysteine through the conserved F or W. D genes are given only for firm matches.

D gene: NA
J gene: TRBJ2-7
V gene: TRBV25-1
CDR3 protein: CASSGPGLGEQYF

D gene: TRBD1
J gene: TRBJ1-6
V gene: TRBV18
CDR3 protein: CASSPQGARNSPLHF

D gene: TRBD1
J gene: TRBJ1-3
V gene: TRBV6-1
CDR3 protein: CASKEGANTIYF

D gene: TRBD1
J gene: TRBJ1-1
V gene: TRBV7-9
CDR3 protein: CASSRPSLTGVTEAFF

D gene: NA
J gene: TRBJ2-1
V gene: TRBV12-5
CDR3 protein: CASFFNNEQFF

D gene: TRBD1
J gene: TRBJ1-1
V gene: TRBV5-1
CDR3 protein: CASGRTGPENTEAFF

D gene: NA
J gene: TRBJ2-1
V gene: TRBV18
CDR3 protein: CASSPMSLDYNEQFF

D gene: NA
J gene: TRBJ1-1
V gene: TRBV7-9
CDR3 protein: CASRGQMNTEAFF

D gene: TRBD1
J gene: TRBJ2-1
V gene: TRBV6-4
CDR3 protein: CASSDSVGQGGSEQFF

D gene: TRBD1
J gene: TRBJ2-1
V gene: TRBV18
CDR3 protein: CASSPGGQGSYNEQFF

D gene: TRBD1
J gene: TRBJ1-5
V gene: TRBV6-5
CDR3 protein: CASGRQGGNQPQHF

D gene: NA
J gene: TRBJ1-2
V gene: TRBV9
CDR3 protein: CASSAWDTANYGYTF

D gene: NA
J gene: TRBJ1-2
V gene: TRBV30
CDR3 protein: CAWSGLGGYTF

D gene: TRBD1
J gene: TRBJ2-5
V gene: TRBV7-2
CDR3 protein: CASSYGTGQETQYF

D gene: TRBD2
J gene: TRBJ2-7
V gene: TRBV29-1
CDR3 protein: CSVGDYSYEQYF

D gene: NA
J gene: TRBJ2-6
V gene: TRBV15
CDR3 protein: CATTRRDNRLSGANVLTF

D gene: TRBD1
J gene: TRBJ1-2
V gene: TRBV7-2
CDR3 protein: CASSPGTGSRSFNGYTF

D gene: NA
J gene: TRBJ1-2
V gene: TRBV7-2
CDR3 protein: CASSPRMGSGGYTF

D gene: NA
J gene: TRBJ1-2
V gene: TRBV2
CDR3 protein: CASSEDGAFPSEGYTF

D gene: NA
J gene: TRBJ1-5
V gene: TRBV2
CDR3 protein: CASSEQGTASYQPQHF

D gene: TRBD1
J gene: TRBJ1-5
V gene: TRBV6-5
CDR3 protein: CASSRQGAVQPQHF

D gene: NA
J gene: TRBJ1-1
V gene: TRBV28
CDR3 protein: CASRPTPGNRRSEAFF

D gene: TRBD1
J gene: TRBJ1-4
V gene: TRBV28
CDR3 protein: CASTGTGVEKLFF

D gene: NA
J gene: TRBJ1-2
V gene: TRBV28
CDR3 protein: CASSPLNYGYTF

D gene: NA
J gene: TRBJ2-7
V gene: TRBV11-2
CDR3 protein: CASSYTYYEQYF

D gene: NA
J gene: TRBJ2-1
V gene: TRBV10-2
CDR3 protein: CASSRVDEQFF

D gene: NA
J gene: TRBJ1-1
V gene: TRBV2
CDR3 protein: CASSTGYAEAFF

D gene: NA
J gene: TRBJ1-1
V gene: TRBV2
CDR3 protein: CASSEADGNTEAFF

D gene: TRBD1
J gene: TRBJ1-4
V gene: TRBV30
CDR3 protein: CAWGEGQGYEKLFF

D gene: NA
J gene: TRBJ1-1
V gene: TRBV2
CDR3 protein: CASSKTRNTEAFF

D gene: TRBD2
J gene: TRBJ2-2
V gene: TRBV7-7
CDR3 protein: CASSSGLVSTGELFF

D gene: NA
J gene: TRBJ2-5
V gene: TRBV18
CDR3 protein: CASSPSLGETQYF

D gene: TRBD2
J gene: TRBJ2-4
V gene: TRBV7-2
CDR3 protein: CASTEMGGLAKNIQYF

D gene: NA
J gene: TRBJ2-1
V gene: TRBV28
CDR3 protein: CASTPLGEEYNEQFF

D gene: NA
J gene: TRBJ1-2
V gene: TRBV6-1
CDR3 protein: CASSARVLGYTF

D gene: NA
J gene: TRBJ1-2
V gene: TRBV28
CDR3 protein: CASSRTGYYGYTF

D gene: NA
J gene: TRBJ2-7
V gene: TRBV19
CDR3 protein: CASSIDREGESSYEQYF

D gene: TRBD2
J gene: TRBJ2-2
V gene: TRBV4-1
CDR3 protein: CASSPTGLAGPGELFF

D gene: NA
J gene: TRBJ2-7
V gene: TRBV20-1
CDR3 protein: CSAQTGYEQYF

D gene: TRBD2
J gene: TRBJ2-7
V gene: TRBV6-5
CDR3 protein: CASSPSGRYHEQYF

D gene: TRBD1
J gene: TRBJ1-1
V gene: TRBV7-8
CDR3 protein: CASSFDRGRVEAFF

D gene: NA
J gene: TRBJ1-1
V gene: TRBV28
CDR3 protein: CASSLMYTEAFF

D gene: TRBD2
J gene: TRBJ2-1
V gene: TRBV28
CDR3 protein: CASSEAGTSASYNEQFF